A selection of T cell receptor beta chains follows, all from one sample in a study of shared clonotypes between healthy human individuals. Clones were sequenced by immunoSEQ multiplex PCR, and TCRdb holds only the in-frame ones, with some missing. The sample lists 450,000 to 650,000 clones; around three quarters were seen once. Sequencing input: PBMCs. These TCRs come from a woman aged 40-49 years in good health. Some clones in this sample may be carry-over from other donors' samples. Each CDR3 is given with its conserved first and last residue. D genes are given only for firm matches. Size values are once, few and many counts, or a class for expanded clones, and some rows have none.

j_call	clone_size	v_call	d_call	cdr3_nt	cdr3_aa
TRBJ2-5	-	TRBV2	-	TGTGCCAGCGGTGGGTTGGGCGAGACCCAGTACTTC	CASGGLGETQYF
TRBJ1-4	-	TRBV28	-	TGTGCCAGCAGTTTAGGGGGCAGCAGTGAAAAACTGTTTTTT	CASSLGGSSEKLFF
TRBJ2-5	-	TRBV19	-	TGTGCCAGTAGTATTCAGGGGTGGGAGACCCAGTACTTC	CASSIQGWETQYF
TRBJ1-1	-	TRBV7-6	-	TGTGCCAGCAGCTTGAATGAGAACACTGAAGCTTTCTTT	CASSLNENTEAFF
TRBJ2-3	many	TRBV29-1	-	TGCAGCGGTAGGGCTAGCGGCACAGATACGCAGTATTTT	CSGRASGTDTQYF
TRBJ2-7	-	TRBV5-8	-	TGTGCCAGCAGCTCTCTCTACGAGCAGTACTTC	CASSSLYEQYF
TRBJ2-1	-	TRBV28	TRBD2	TGTGCCAGCATGGTTCTAGCGGGAGGTAATGAGCAGTTCTTC	CASMVLAGGNEQFF
TRBJ2-2	-	TRBV11-3	-	TGTGCCAGCAGTTCTGCTCGCACCGGGGAGCTGTTTTTT	CASSSARTGELFF
TRBJ2-7	many	TRBV6-1	TRBD2	TGTGCCAGCAGTGAAGACGCGGGAGATCTGTACGAGCAGTACTTC	CASSEDAGDLYEQYF
TRBJ2-7	once	TRBV5-1	-	TGCGCCAGCAGCTTGGGGAGCGCGTCCTACGAGCAGTACTTC	CASSLGSASYEQYF
TRBJ1-2	-	TRBV5-1	-	TGCGCCAGCAGCACGATGGGGGACGCCGGCTATGGCTACACCTTC	CASSTMGDAGYGYTF
TRBJ2-7	-	TRBV18	-	TGTGCCAGCTCACCACCACCCGGGACGGTCTCCTACGAGCAGTACTTC	CASSPPPGTVSYEQYF
TRBJ1-3	-	TRBV6-6	TRBD1	TGTGCCAGCAGTTCCGGGACAGGAGACTCTGGAAACACCATATATTTT	CASSSGTGDSGNTIYF
TRBJ2-1	-	TRBV5-1	TRBD2	TGCGCCAGCAGCTCAACTAGCGGGGGCTACAATGAGCAGTTCTTC	CASSSTSGGYNEQFF
TRBJ2-1	-	TRBV14	-	TGTGCCAGCAGCCAAGATCTCGGGTTTTGGGGGATCTCCTACAATGAGCAGTTCTTC	CASSQDLGFWGISYNEQFF
TRBJ2-2	-	TRBV11-2	-	TGTGCCAGCAGCCTCGACAGACTAACCGGGGAGCTGTTTTTT	CASSLDRLTGELFF
TRBJ1-3	-	TRBV28	-	TGTGCCAGCACCGGATTCTCTGGAAACACCATATATTTT	CASTGFSGNTIYF
TRBJ1-5	-	TRBV30	-	TGTGCCTGGAGCCTCGACCCGGGGGTATCCAATCAGCCCCAGCATTTT	CAWSLDPGVSNQPQHF
TRBJ1-5	-	TRBV9	-	TGTGCCAGCAGCGTAGCGGGAGGTGATCAGCCCCAGCATTTT	CASSVAGGDQPQHF
TRBJ1-4	-	TRBV5-1	-	TGCGCCAGCACACGACAGTCTGCAACTAATGAAAAACTGTTTTTT	CASTRQSATNEKLFF
TRBJ1-4	-	TRBV7-9	-	TGTGCCAGCAGCTTAGCCAGGGGCCGTAATGAAAAACTGTTTTTT	CASSLARGRNEKLFF
TRBJ1-4	-	TRBV28	TRBD1	TGTGCCAGCAACCGACAGGGGGCGGTCACGGGCGAAAAACTGTTTTTT	CASNRQGAVTGEKLFF